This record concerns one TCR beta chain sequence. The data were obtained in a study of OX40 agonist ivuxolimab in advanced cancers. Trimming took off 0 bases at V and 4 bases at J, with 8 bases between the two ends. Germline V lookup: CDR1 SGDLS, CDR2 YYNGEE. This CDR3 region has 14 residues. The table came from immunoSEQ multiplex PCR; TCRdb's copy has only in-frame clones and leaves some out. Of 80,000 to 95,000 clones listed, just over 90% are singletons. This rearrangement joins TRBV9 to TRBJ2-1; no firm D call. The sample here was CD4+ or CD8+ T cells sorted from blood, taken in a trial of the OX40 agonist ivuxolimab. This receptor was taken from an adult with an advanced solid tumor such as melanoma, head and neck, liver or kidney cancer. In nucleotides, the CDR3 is TGTGCCAGCAGCGTAGAATTCCAGTACAATGAGCAGTTCTTC. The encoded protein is CASSVEFQYNEQFF.